These 6 T cell receptor beta chains share one sample of origin, sequenced in a study of Ad26.COV2.S vaccination and SARS-CoV-2 variants. Only in-frame clones appear in the TCRdb table, and some are missing; sequencing was by immunoSEQ multiplex PCR. In the table there are over 130,000 clones, about nine tenths of which are singletons. The input for sequencing was peripheral blood, taken after recovery from COVID-19. The receptors derive from a human donor who had recovered from COVID-19.

This clone was seen more than once but under ten times. The rearrangement links TRBV9 to TRBJ2-1; D remains unclear. The CDR3 spans 17 residues. The V gene lost 0 bases and the J gene lost 2 bases, with 15 bases spanning the gap. CDR1 SGDLS and CDR2 YYNGEE come from the germline V gene. CDR3 sequence (DNA): TGTGCCAGCAGCGTAGCTCTGGCTGGCGGCCCCTACAATGAGCAGTTCTTC. Translating it yields CASSVALAGGPYNEQFF.

The gene calls are TRBV4-1 and TRBJ1-5, with D possibly TRBD1 on 6 matching bases. This CDR3 region has 16 residues. V shed 0 bases and J shed 3 bases, with 12 bases lying between them. CDR1 and CDR2 (germline): MGHRA, YSYEKL. CDR3: CASSQDFSGHNQPQHF. The CDR3, as DNA: TGCGCCAGCAGCCAAGATTTTTCGGGACACAATCAGCCCCAGCATTTT.

This rearrangement joins TRBV19 to TRBJ1-6; 9 bases align to TRBD1. Germline V CDR1 and CDR2: LNHDA, SQIVND (reference sequence). CDR3 length: 15 residues. V lost 9 bases to trimming and J lost 7 bases; unmatched junction nucleotides: 10. The DNA of the CDR3 is TGTGCCAGCCAGGGACAGGGAGTGAACAATTCACCCCTCCACTTT. It specifies CASQGQGVNNSPLHF.

This chain connects TRBV20-1 to TRBJ1-6; a weak D match, TRBD1 (5 bases). CDR3 length equals 16 residues. Germline values: CDR1 DFQATT, CDR2 SNEGSKA (reference sequence). Trimming pared 3 bases from V and 8 bases from J, leaving 20 bases between. This CDR3 is CSASDLRDFSYSPLHF. CDR3 coding DNA: TGCAGTGCTAGTGATCTACGGGACTTTTCATATTCACCCCTCCACTTT.

The CDR3 DNA is TGTGCCAGCAGCTTGGCCGGGACAGGACTGAACACTGAAGCTTTCTTT. This sequence encodes CASSLAGTGLNTEAFF. This rearrangement joins TRBV5-6 to TRBJ1-1, with 8 bases matching TRBD1. Germline V CDR1 and CDR2: SGHDT, YYEEEE. V was clipped by 0 bases and J by 0 bases; unmatched bases: 4. The CDR3 consists of 16 residues.

This clone showed up just once. The chain has TRBV6-5 and TRBJ1-1, with D possibly TRBD1 on 6 matching bases. The CDR3 loop spans 13 amino acids. The germline V gene encodes CDR1 MNHEY and CDR2 SVGAGI. Trimming shortened V by 8 bases and J by 2 bases, and 12 bases separated the two germline ends. The CDR3 DNA follows: TGTGCCAGCGCGGACAGCAGAAACACTGAAGCTTTCTTT. It codes for CASADSRNTEAFF.